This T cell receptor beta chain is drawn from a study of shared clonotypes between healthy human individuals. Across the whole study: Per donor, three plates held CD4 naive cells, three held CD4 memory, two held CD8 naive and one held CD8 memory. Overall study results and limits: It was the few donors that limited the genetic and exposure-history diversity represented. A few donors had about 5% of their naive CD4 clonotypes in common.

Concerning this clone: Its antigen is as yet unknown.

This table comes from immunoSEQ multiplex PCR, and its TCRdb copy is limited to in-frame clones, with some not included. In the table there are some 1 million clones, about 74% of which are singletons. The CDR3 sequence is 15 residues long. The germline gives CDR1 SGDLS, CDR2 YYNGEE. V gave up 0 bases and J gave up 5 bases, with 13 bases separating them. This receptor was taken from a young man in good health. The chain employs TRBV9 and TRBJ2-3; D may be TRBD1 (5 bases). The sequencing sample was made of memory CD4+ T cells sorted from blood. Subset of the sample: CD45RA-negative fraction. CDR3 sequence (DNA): TGTGCCAGCAGCGTAGGAAAGGGGAAAAGAGATACGCAGTATTTT. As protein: CASSVGKGKRDTQYF.